The present entry profiles one TCR beta chain with its context. Its target is not known. This could be a read error, since a much larger clone is one nucleotide away. This sample is part of a study of post-analysis software for immune sequencing data. Overall study: Secondary progressive, relapsing-remitting and progressive-relapsing multiple sclerosis were among the included disease courses. Whole-study results and caveats: Pronounced co-clustering by F measure was evident among identically batched samples. In multiple sclerosis, normalized Chao1 diversity was significantly below that of controls. Patients carried a handful of TRBV segments more frequently than controls did, and TRBV5-6, TRBV5-1 and TRBV20-1 were among them.

Trimming left V 6 bases short and J 8 bases short, with 18 bases between. This CDR3 comprises 14 residues. Germline V gene sequence: CDR1 SGHRS, CDR2 YFSETQ. Carried by the TCR beta cDNA libraries were unique molecular identifiers. Via MiXCR, TCRdb re-called the PCR reads, giving one row per CDR3 protein. The sample has hundreds of thousands of distinct CDR3 sequences, approximately 34% seen once. The receptor comes from a girl aged 10 to 17 with multiple sclerosis. The sample was blood. The chain carries TRBV5-1 and TRBJ2-1; D could derive from TRBD1 or TRBD2 (5 bases each). CDR3 nucleotides: TGCGCCAGCAAAGCGAGCGAGGGGCCCCATGAGCAGTTCTTC. Translated, it gives CASKASEGPHEQFF.